These T cell receptor beta chains were read from a single sample in a study of tumor-infiltrating lymphocytes in localized non-small cell lung cancer. The data were produced by immunoSEQ multiplex PCR, yet TCRdb's version contains in-frame clones alone and is incomplete. Of about 29,000 clones in the sample, 80% to 90% were seen once. Sequencing used lung tumor tissue. Receptors originate from a human donor with non-small cell lung cancer. Both conserved end residues are part of each CDR3. The D gene is left open where the match is weak. Only some rows state a clone size, as once, few, many or a class for expanded clones.

j_call: TRBJ2-3; d_call: TRBD2; clone_size: -; v_call: TRBV9; cdr3_aa: CASSPAGGRPDTQYF; cdr3_nt: TGTGCCAGCAGCCCAGCGGGGGGGCGGCCAGATACGCAGTATTTT
j_call: TRBJ2-2; d_call: -; clone_size: few; v_call: TRBV10-3; cdr3_aa: CAISGGGELFF; cdr3_nt: TGTGCCATCAGCGGGGGCGGGGAGCTGTTTTTT
j_call: TRBJ2-1; d_call: -; clone_size: once; v_call: TRBV7-3; cdr3_aa: CASSSDRSSYNEQFF; cdr3_nt: TGTGCCAGCAGCTCTGACAGGAGCTCCTACAATGAGCAGTTCTTC
j_call: TRBJ2-5; d_call: -; clone_size: few; v_call: TRBV15; cdr3_aa: CATSRDPGAQETQYF; cdr3_nt: TGTGCCACCAGCAGAGATCCAGGGGCCCAAGAGACCCAGTACTTC
j_call: TRBJ1-6; d_call: -; clone_size: -; v_call: TRBV2; cdr3_aa: CASRDLGYSYNSPLHF; cdr3_nt: TGTGCCAGCAGGGATTTGGGGTATTCCTATAATTCACCCCTCCACTTT
j_call: TRBJ2-2; d_call: -; clone_size: -; v_call: TRBV5-1; cdr3_aa: CASSNPGGNTGELFF; cdr3_nt: TGCGCCAGCAGCAACCCTGGCGGTAACACCGGGGAGCTGTTTTTT
j_call: TRBJ2-7; d_call: -; clone_size: -; v_call: TRBV27; cdr3_aa: CASSLRRGSFYEQYF; cdr3_nt: TGTGCCAGCAGTTTGAGGAGGGGCTCGTTCTACGAGCAGTACTTC
j_call: TRBJ2-6; d_call: -; clone_size: -; v_call: TRBV21-1; cdr3_aa: CARGARSGANVLTF; cdr3_nt: TGTGCCCGCGGGGCCCGCTCTGGGGCCAACGTCCTGACTTTC
j_call: TRBJ1-4; d_call: -; clone_size: -; v_call: TRBV2; cdr3_aa: CASMMSIYEKLFF; cdr3_nt: TGTGCCAGCATGATGTCCATCTATGAAAAACTGTTTTTT
j_call: TRBJ2-3; d_call: -; clone_size: -; v_call: TRBV11-3; cdr3_aa: CASSSRSAQDTQYF; cdr3_nt: TGTGCCAGCAGCTCTCGCAGCGCACAAGATACGCAGTATTTT
j_call: TRBJ2-2; d_call: -; clone_size: -; v_call: TRBV7-2; cdr3_aa: CASSFFGTVNTGELFF; cdr3_nt: TGTGCCAGCAGCTTCTTCGGGACTGTGAACACCGGGGAGCTGTTTTTT
j_call: TRBJ2-3; d_call: -; clone_size: few; v_call: TRBV12-5; cdr3_aa: CASGIEGSEYF; cdr3_nt: TGTGCTAGTGGCATCGAAGGTTCAGAGTATTTT
j_call: TRBJ1-2; d_call: -; clone_size: once; v_call: TRBV4-2; cdr3_aa: CASSQNDRANYGYTF; cdr3_nt: TGTGCCAGCAGCCAAAACGACCGGGCTAACTATGGCTACACCTTC
j_call: TRBJ2-7; d_call: -; clone_size: -; v_call: TRBV6-1; cdr3_aa: CASSEEGSIEQYF; cdr3_nt: TGTGCCAGCAGTGAAGAGGGATCTATCGAGCAGTACTTC
j_call: TRBJ2-1; d_call: -; clone_size: -; v_call: TRBV12-1; cdr3_aa: CASSFPGLAGGDDEQFF; cdr3_nt: TGTGCCAGCAGCTTTCCCGGACTAGCGGGGGGGGACGATGAGCAGTTCTTC
j_call: TRBJ2-6; d_call: TRBD1; clone_size: -; v_call: TRBV5-1; cdr3_aa: CASSPGQGYGANVLTF; cdr3_nt: TGCGCCAGCAGCCCGGGACAGGGGTACGGGGCCAACGTCCTGACTTTC
j_call: TRBJ2-7; d_call: -; clone_size: -; v_call: TRBV7-2; cdr3_aa: CASSPAGQSYEQYF; cdr3_nt: TGTGCCAGCAGCCCCGCTGGACAGTCCTACGAGCAGTACTTC
j_call: TRBJ2-7; d_call: -; clone_size: -; v_call: TRBV5-6; cdr3_aa: CASSLAPGPYEQYF; cdr3_nt: TGTGCCAGCAGCTTGGCCCCAGGGCCCTACGAGCAGTACTTC
j_call: TRBJ2-1; d_call: -; clone_size: -; v_call: TRBV18; cdr3_aa: CASSPGGSNEQFF; cdr3_nt: TGTGCCAGCTCACCAGGAGGCTCCAATGAGCAGTTCTTC
j_call: TRBJ2-3; d_call: -; clone_size: -; v_call: TRBV7-4; cdr3_aa: CASSLRSGSTDTQYF; cdr3_nt: TGTGCCAGCAGCTTAAGGAGCGGGAGCACAGATACGCAGTATTTT
j_call: TRBJ2-2; d_call: TRBD1; clone_size: -; v_call: TRBV5-1; cdr3_aa: CASSRAGTGASGELFF; cdr3_nt: TGCGCCAGCAGCAGAGCCGGGACAGGGGCATCCGGGGAGCTGTTTTTT
j_call: TRBJ2-7; d_call: TRBD1; clone_size: -; v_call: TRBV30; cdr3_aa: CAWRQGAYEQYF; cdr3_nt: TGTGCCTGGAGACAGGGGGCCTACGAGCAGTACTTC
j_call: TRBJ1-1; d_call: TRBD1; clone_size: -; v_call: TRBV9; cdr3_aa: CASSARDRYGWGTEAFF; cdr3_nt: TGTGCCAGCAGCGCCCGGGACAGATACGGGTGGGGCACTGAAGCTTTCTTT
j_call: TRBJ1-5; d_call: TRBD1; clone_size: once; v_call: TRBV30; cdr3_aa: CAWTPGDRGLNQPQHF; cdr3_nt: TGCGCCTGGACTCCCGGGGACAGGGGGCTTAATCAGCCCCAGCATTTT
j_call: TRBJ2-3; d_call: TRBD2; clone_size: -; v_call: TRBV7-9; cdr3_aa: CASGAGGLDTQYF; cdr3_nt: TGTGCCAGCGGGGCGGGGGGGCTTGATACGCAGTATTTT
j_call: TRBJ2-7; d_call: -; clone_size: -; v_call: TRBV5-4; cdr3_aa: CASSLAGDTYEQYF; cdr3_nt: TGTGCCAGCAGCTTGGCCGGGGACACTTACGAGCAGTACTTC
j_call: TRBJ2-5; d_call: TRBD2; clone_size: -; v_call: TRBV5-8; cdr3_aa: CASSLDPGGLETQYF; cdr3_nt: TGTGCCAGCAGCTTGGATCCGGGGGGGCTTGAGACCCAGTACTTC
j_call: TRBJ1-1; d_call: -; clone_size: -; v_call: TRBV10-3; cdr3_aa: CAIRGDRNTEAFF; cdr3_nt: TGTGCCATCAGGGGTGACAGGAACACTGAAGCTTTCTTT
j_call: TRBJ1-1; d_call: -; clone_size: -; v_call: TRBV27; cdr3_aa: CASSLSRGLGQAFF; cdr3_nt: TGTGCCAGCAGTTTATCTAGAGGGCTGGGGCAAGCTTTCTTT
j_call: TRBJ1-5; d_call: -; clone_size: -; v_call: TRBV15; cdr3_aa: CATCTGYDQPQHF; cdr3_nt: TGTGCCACCTGTACAGGGTACGATCAGCCCCAGCATTTT
j_call: TRBJ1-6; d_call: -; clone_size: -; v_call: TRBV30; cdr3_aa: CALKPGHYNSPLHF; cdr3_nt: TGTGCCCTTAAACCGGGACACTATAATTCACCCCTCCACTTT
j_call: TRBJ1-5; d_call: -; clone_size: -; v_call: TRBV6-5; cdr3_aa: CASMAGANQPQHF; cdr3_nt: TGTGCCAGCATGGCGGGGGCCAATCAGCCCCAGCATTTT
j_call: TRBJ2-5; d_call: -; clone_size: -; v_call: TRBV5-6; cdr3_aa: CASSFRGIEETQYF; cdr3_nt: TGTGCCAGCAGCTTTAGGGGTATAGAAGAGACCCAGTACTTC